Below are 8 T cell receptor beta chains sequenced from a single sample in a study of identical twins. TCRdb ran MiXCR on the 5' RACE reads and lists one entry per CDR3 protein. The table has hundreds of thousands of distinct CDR3 sequences, 5.5% to 7.5% seen once; the top ten hold 1.5% to 2%. Sequences were obtained from naive T cells sorted from blood. Source of these receptors: a man between 18 and 29 years old in good health.

About this clonotype: A clone one base away is much larger, so this may be a read error. This sequence joins TRBV29-1 and TRBJ1-1; no firm D call. The CDR3 totals 13 residues. Germline V gene sequence: CDR1 SQVTM, CDR2 ANQGSEA. Trimming took 1 base from V and 4 from J, leaving 10 bases between them. The CDR3 coding sequence is TGCAGCGTTGAAGCGCAAACGGGCACTGAAGCTTTCTTT. This gives the protein CSVEAQTGTEAFF.

This clonotype was observed at least ten times. The V call is TRBV7-8, the J call TRBJ1-1; D is unclear. The germline V gene has CDR1 SGHVS and CDR2 FQNEAQ. The ends were cut back, 3 bases at V and 8 bases at J, with 7 bases in the middle. The CDR3 runs 11 residues. CDR3 coding DNA: TGTGCCAGCAGCTTGGGCCTCGAAGCTTTCTTT. It encodes CASSLGLEAFF.

This clonotype was counted many times. The chain links TRBV5-1 to TRBJ2-1; TRBD2 matches 12 bases. CDR3 length equals 15 residues. Germline CDR1 reads SGHRS; CDR2 reads YFSETQ. V shed 3 bases and J 10 bases; nucleotides not matched to a gene: 8. The CDR3 sequence is CASSSGLAGNQEQFF. The CDR3 DNA reads TGCGCCAGCAGCTCTGGACTAGCGGGAAATCAGGAGCAGTTCTTC.

This clonotype has only a few counts. The V gene is TRBV7-8, the J gene TRBJ2-7; the match to TRBD1 covers 8 bases. The length of the CDR3 is 14 residues. The V gene end was trimmed by 4 bases and the J gene end by 5 bases; junction bases not matched to a gene: 7. Germline lookup yields CDR1 SGHVS and CDR2 FQNEAQ. Here the CDR3 reads CASSYRTGYHEQYF. The CDR3 DNA sequence: TGTGCCAGCAGCTATAGGACAGGGTACCACGAGCAGTACTTC. Combining the CDR3 with reference TRBV7-8 and TRBJ2-7 gives the whole variable domain GAGVSQSPRYKVAKRGQDVALRCDPISGHVSLFWYQQALGQGPEFLTYFQNEAQLDKSGLPSDRFFAERPEGSVSTLKIQRTQQEDSAVYLCASSYRTGYHEQYFGPGTRLTVT.

The chain carries TRBV20-1 and TRBJ1-1, with D perhaps matching TRBD1 (5 bases). The germline gives CDR1 DFQATT, CDR2 SNEGSKA (reference sequence). The CDR3 consists of 14 residues. With 5 bases removed from V and 2 bases from J, the gap between germline ends came to 15 bases. The CDR3 sequence: CSAQRGRVNTEAFF. For the CDR3, the DNA is TGCAGTGCTCAGAGGGGCAGGGTCAACACTGAAGCTTTCTTT.

V is TRBV3-1 and J is TRBJ2-1; 8 bases line up with TRBD2. V lost 4 bases and J lost 10; bases outside the gene matches: 9. The CDR3 is 14 residues long. Germline V gives CDR1 LGHDT, CDR2 YNNKEL (reference sequence). DNA for the CDR3: TGTGCCAGCAGCCTCGGGACTAGGGGTTACGAGCAGTTCTTC. This sequence encodes CASSLGTRGYEQFF.

The chain combines TRBV3-1 with TRBJ2-1, with 11 bases aligning to TRBD1. V lost 4 bases and J lost 8; bases outside the gene matches: 7. This CDR3 region has 15 residues. CDR1 and CDR2 from the germline V gene are LGHDT and YNNKEL (reference sequence). CDR3 bases: TGTGCCAGCAGCCCGAGGGACAGGGGGTTCGATGAGCAGTTCTTC. This encodes CASSPRDRGFDEQFF.

In this sample, this clonotype turned up many times. The chain joins TRBV7-9 to TRBJ1-2, with D possibly TRBD1 on 5 matching bases. CDR1 is SEHNR and CDR2 is FQNEAQ in the germline V gene (reference sequence). This CDR3 is built from 16 residues. V lost 0 bases to trimming and J lost 3 bases, with 14 bases between them. The CDR3 DNA sequence: TGTGCCAGCAGCTTAGCTTTAGGGACGGATGACTATGGCTACACCTTC. It is translated as CASSLALGTDDYGYTF.